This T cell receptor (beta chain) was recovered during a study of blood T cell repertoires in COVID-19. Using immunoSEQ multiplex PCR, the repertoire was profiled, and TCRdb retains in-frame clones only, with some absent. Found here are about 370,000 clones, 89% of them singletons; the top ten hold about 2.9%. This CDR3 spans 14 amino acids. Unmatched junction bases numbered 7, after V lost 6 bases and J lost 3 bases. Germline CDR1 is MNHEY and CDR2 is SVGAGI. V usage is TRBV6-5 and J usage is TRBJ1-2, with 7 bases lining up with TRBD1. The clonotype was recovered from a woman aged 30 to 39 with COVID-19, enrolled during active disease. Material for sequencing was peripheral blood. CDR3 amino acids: CASRWTGSHYGYTF. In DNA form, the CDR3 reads TGTGCCAGCAGGTGGACAGGTTCTCACTATGGCTACACCTTC.